A selection of T cell receptor beta chains follows, all from one sample in a study of shared clonotypes between healthy human individuals. Here immunoSEQ multiplex PCR was the method, and the copy in TCRdb shows in-frame clones only, minus some. This table holds about 2.4 million clones, around 94% found once. The sequencing input was naive CD4+ T cells sorted from blood. These TCRs come from a man aged 18 to 35 in good health. Each CDR3 is given with its conserved first and last residue. The D gene is left open where the match is weak. Rows give clone size only sometimes, using once, few, many, or a class for an expanded clone.

CDR3aa	CDR3nt	abundance	d_gene	v_gene	j_gene
CASSAPGLRGPETQYF	TGCGCCAGCAGCGCTCCGGGACTACGGGGCCCAGAGACCCAGTACTTC	-	TRBD2	TRBV4-1	TRBJ2-5
CASSLSTGGTEAFF	TGTGCCAGCAGCTTGAGTACAGGGGGCACTGAAGCTTTCTTT	few	TRBD1	TRBV11-2	TRBJ1-1
CASSQASRDRGFNQPQHF	TGCGCCAGCAGCCAAGCATCCCGGGACAGGGGTTTCAATCAGCCCCAGCATTTT	-	TRBD1	TRBV4-1	TRBJ1-5
CATSTGQGTYNEQFF	TGTGCCACCAGCACGGGACAGGGGACCTACAATGAGCAGTTCTTC	-	TRBD1	TRBV15	TRBJ2-1
CASIPDFPNTEAFF	TGTGCCAGCATTCCGGACTTCCCGAACACTGAAGCTTTCTTT	-	-	TRBV6-1	TRBJ1-1
CATSKDRQGLVETQYF	TGTGCCACCAGCAAGGATCGGCAGGGGTTGGTGGAGACCCAGTACTTC	once	-	TRBV15	TRBJ2-5
CAWAETGGSGYTF	TGTGCCTGGGCTGAAACAGGGGGCTCGGGCTACACCTTC	-	TRBD1	TRBV30	TRBJ1-2
CASSFRTGTGRDEQYF	TGTGCCAGCAGCTTCCGAACCGGGACAGGGCGCGACGAGCAGTACTTC	-	TRBD1	TRBV7-3	TRBJ2-7
CASSLGAGLGEAFF	TGCGCCAGCAGCTTGGGGGCCGGCCTTGGTGAGGCTTTCTTT	-	-	TRBV5-1	TRBJ1-1
CASSLGINQPQHF	TGTGCCAGCAGCTTGGGGATCAATCAGCCCCAGCATTTT	-	-	TRBV5-6	TRBJ1-5
CASSPGRASGNTDTQYF	TGTGCCAGCTCACCAGGCCGGGCTAGCGGGAACACAGATACGCAGTATTTT	-	TRBD2	TRBV18	TRBJ2-3
CASSIIDRGLYGYTF	TGTGCCAGTAGTATAATAGACAGGGGGCTCTATGGCTACACCTTC	-	TRBD1	TRBV19	TRBJ1-2
CASSREDGYNEQFF	TGTGCCAGCAGTAGGGAGGACGGGTACAATGAGCAGTTCTTC	-	-	TRBV6-5	TRBJ2-1
CAWSVSLEETQYF	TGTGCCTGGAGTGTAAGCCTCGAGGAGACCCAGTACTTC	-	-	TRBV30	TRBJ2-5